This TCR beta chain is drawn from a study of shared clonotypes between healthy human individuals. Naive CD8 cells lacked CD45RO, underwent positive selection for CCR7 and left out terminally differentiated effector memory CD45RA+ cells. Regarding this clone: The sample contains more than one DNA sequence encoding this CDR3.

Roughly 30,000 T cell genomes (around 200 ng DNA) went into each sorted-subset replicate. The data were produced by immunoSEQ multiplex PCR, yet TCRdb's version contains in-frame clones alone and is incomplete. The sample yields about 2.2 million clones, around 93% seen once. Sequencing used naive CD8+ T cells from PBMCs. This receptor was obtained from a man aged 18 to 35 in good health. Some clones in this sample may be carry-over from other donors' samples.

The CDR3 nucleotides read TGTGCCAGCAGCTTTACGGGGAACACTGAAGCTTTCTTT. Amino acids: CASSFTGNTEAFF. The chain carries TRBV7-9 and TRBJ1-1; D gene uncertain. Germline values: CDR1 SEHNR, CDR2 FQNEAQ (reference sequence). The CDR3 is made up of 13 amino acids. V lost 3 bases to trimming and J lost 1 base, with 6 bases between them.